The TCR beta chain under discussion was sequenced for a study of yellow fever vaccine responses in identical twins. Whole-study results and caveats: Twins' vaccine T cell response reportedly gave the appearance of partial convergence and partial personalization.

CDR1 is SQVTM, CDR2 ANQGSEA, per germline. Trimming removed 6 bases from V and 0 bases from J; junction bases left unmatched: 7. CDR3 length: 15 amino acids. TCRdb called the RT-PCR reads again in MiXCR, with one record for every CDR3 protein. The sample includes around 13,000 distinct CDR3 sequences, roughly 86% of them seen just once. A note on this clonotype: What it binds is unknown.

The input for sequencing was T cells from blood (PBMCs), unsorted or a sorted subset (not recorded which), taken before or after yellow fever vaccination (not recorded which). The source is a woman in her late teens or twenties who received the yellow fever vaccine. The V and J genes are TRBV29-1 and TRBJ2-3; 9 bases align to TRBD1. The chain's CDR3 is CSVYSGTGSTDTQYF. The CDR3 DNA sequence: TGCAGCGTATACTCCGGGACAGGGAGCACAGATACGCAGTATTTT.